Listed here are 22 T cell receptor beta chains from one sample, sequenced in a study of control samples from healthy donors and cancer patients. The data were produced by immunoSEQ multiplex PCR, yet TCRdb's version contains in-frame clones alone and is incomplete. The table lists about 57,000 clones, less than 95% of them singletons. The source material was PBMCs. Receptor source: a man aged 25 to 40 with colorectal cancer.

This clone was observed once. The chain recombines TRBV12-3 or TRBV12-4 with TRBJ1-1; D ambiguous. V lost 6 bases, J lost 3 bases, and 11 bases lay in between. This CDR3 is built from 13 residues. This CDR3 is CASSGVRDTEAFF. For the CDR3, the DNA is TGTGCCAGCAGCGGGGTGAGGGACACTGAAGCTTTCTTT.

The rearrangement links TRBV19 to TRBJ1-1; D is possibly TRBD1 (5 bases). The CDR3 sequence is 14 residues long. CDR1 is LNHDA and CDR2 is SQIVND in the germline V gene (reference sequence). V was trimmed by 5 bases and J by 3 bases, leaving 13 bases between them. CDR3 sequence: CASSLETDHTEAFF. The CDR3 DNA sequence: TGTGCCAGTAGTTTGGAGACAGATCACACTGAAGCTTTCTTT.

This chain connects TRBV19 to TRBJ1-1; 7 bases are a match to TRBD1. Trimming at V came to 7 bases and at J to 3 bases, leaving 11 bases not matched to a gene. The CDR3 covers 15 residues. Per the germline V gene, CDR1 is LNHDA and CDR2 is SQIVND (reference sequence). The CDR3: CASTEGAIIDTEAFF. CDR3 nucleotide sequence: TGTGCCAGTACCGAGGGGGCAATAATTGACACTGAAGCTTTCTTT.

The rearrangement links TRBV30 to TRBJ2-1; maybe TRBD2 (6 bases). Trimming removed 2 bases at V and 5 bases at J, with 19 bases between. The CDR3 spans 16 residues. Looked up from germline, CDR1 is GTSNPN and CDR2 is SVGIG (reference sequence). CDR3 protein: CAWSRWRGTVHNEQFF. The CDR3 DNA sequence: TGTGCCTGGAGTAGGTGGCGGGGCACCGTCCACAATGAGCAGTTCTTC.

The genes are TRBV4-3 and TRBJ1-1, with a possible D match to TRBD1 (5 bases). CDR1 is LGHNA, CDR2 YSLEER, per germline. V lost 0 bases, J lost 2 bases, and 10 bases lay in between. The CDR3 has 15 residues. DNA of the CDR3: TGCGCCAGCAGCCAAGAAGCAGGGTTCAACACTGAAGCTTTCTTT. The encoded protein is CASSQEAGFNTEAFF.

This clone was found once. The J gene is TRBJ2-1, the V gene TRBV15; 10 positions agree with TRBD2. The V segment lost 3 bases and the J segment 5 bases; nucleotides outside the gene matches: 4. The CDR3 has 15 amino acids. Germline values: CDR1 LNHNV, CDR2 YYDKDF (reference sequence). CDR3 coding DNA: TGTGCCACCAGCAGCCCTAGCGGGGGTCACAATGAGCAGTTCTTC. This sequence encodes CATSSPSGGHNEQFF.

The chain is built from TRBV5-5 and TRBJ1-1; perhaps TRBD1 as D (5 bases). V was clipped by 2 bases and J by 4 bases, with 15 bases between them. The CDR3 runs to 15 residues. CDR1 is SGHKS and CDR2 is YYEKEE in the germline V gene (reference sequence). CDR3 sequence: CASSLFGVGGTEAFF. The CDR3 DNA follows: TGTGCCAGCAGCTTATTCGGCGTCGGGGGCACTGAAGCTTTCTTT.

The count of this clone is one. The chain recombines TRBV7-2 with TRBJ1-2; D remains ambiguous. The V and J ends lost 0 bases and 2 bases respectively, with 10 bases between them. This CDR3 spans 15 amino acids. Germline CDR1 SGHTA, CDR2 FQGNSA. The CDR3: CASSLANQENYGYTF. The CDR3 bases are TGTGCCAGCAGCTTAGCGAACCAGGAGAACTATGGCTACACCTTC.

This clone came up once. The chain links TRBV5-4 to TRBJ2-3; D uncertain. V was trimmed by 4 bases and J by 0 bases, leaving 3 bases between them. This CDR3 contains 12 residues. Germline V gives CDR1 SGHNT, CDR2 YYREEE (reference sequence). CDR3 region: CASSDSTDTQYF. As DNA, the CDR3 is TGTGCCAGCAGCGACAGCACAGATACGCAGTATTTT. The full variable domain, in which reference TRBV5-4 and TRBJ2-3 provide the parts outside the CDR3, is ETGVTQSPTHLIKTRGQQVTLRCSSQSGHNTVSWYQQALGQGPQFIFQYYREEENGRGNFPPRFSGLQFPNYSSELNVNALELDDSALYLCASSDSTDTQYFGPGTRLTVL.

The chain links TRBV25-1 to TRBJ1-4, with 10 bases aligning to TRBD1. V lost 2 bases, J lost 5 bases, and 2 bases stayed unmatched. Germline CDR1 and CDR2: MGHDK and SYGVNS. This CDR3 spans 15 amino acids. CDR3 bases: TGTGCCAGCAGTGAACAGGACAGGGGGAATGAAAAACTGTTTTTT. This sequence encodes CASSEQDRGNEKLFF.

The V and J genes are TRBV4-3 and TRBJ2-2, with D tentatively TRBD1 (6 bases). Trimming left V 0 bases short and J 4 bases short, with 15 bases between. This CDR3 region has 17 residues. Germline CDR1 reads LGHNA; CDR2 reads YSLEER. The CDR3 sequence is CASSQDRAGAVTGELFF. CDR3 DNA sequence: TGCGCCAGCAGCCAAGACAGGGCAGGGGCAGTCACCGGGGAGCTGTTTTTT.

This chain connects TRBV6-2 or TRBV6-3 to TRBJ2-7; 8 bases are shared with TRBD1. Germline trimming cut 2 bases from V and 0 bases from J; bases unmatched to any gene: 3. Germline CDR1 MNHEY, CDR2 SVGEGT. The CDR3 consists of 15 residues. In DNA, the CDR3 is TGTGCCAGCAGTTACCCCACAGGGGGCTCCTACGAGCAGTACTTC. Amino acids: CASSYPTGGSYEQYF.

The chain recombines TRBV7-2 with TRBJ2-1, with a possible D match to TRBD1 (5 bases). Per germline, CDR1 SGHTA and CDR2 FQGNSA. V gave up 6 bases and J gave up 2 bases, with 14 bases separating them. The CDR3 is 15 amino acids. The DNA for the CDR3 is TGTGCCAGCAGACTGGCAGGGAAGGCCTACAATGAGCAGTTCTTC. Translated: CASRLAGKAYNEQFF.

The gene calls are TRBV4-3 and TRBJ1-3; D is unresolved. Germline V lookup: CDR1 LGHNA, CDR2 YSLEER. The CDR3 consists of 15 residues. Trimming shortened V by 0 bases and J by 9 bases, and 15 bases separated the two germline ends. CDR3 sequence: CASSQDRAYGGTIYF. The CDR3 coding sequence is TGCGCCAGCAGCCAAGATAGGGCTTACGGTGGCACCATATATTTT.

The genes are TRBV19 and TRBJ2-7; 11 bases align to TRBD2. After removal of 6 bases from V and 2 bases from J, the junction contained 21 bases not matched to a gene. In germline, CDR1 is LNHDA, CDR2 SQIVND (reference sequence). CDR3 length equals 20 residues. CDR3 loop: CASSPQAASGGNQRTYEQYF. The CDR3 DNA sequence: TGTGCCAGTAGCCCCCAGGCGGCTAGCGGGGGGAACCAGCGGACCTACGAGCAGTACTTC.

This clone was seen once. V is TRBV5-1 and J is TRBJ2-5, with 8 positions matching TRBD2. The CDR3 totals 16 residues. Looked up from germline, CDR1 is SGHRS and CDR2 is YFSETQ. V dropped 0 bases and J dropped 1; count of bases not matched to a gene: 5. The CDR3 nucleotides read TGCGCCAGCAGCTTGGTTGGCGGGGGGATCCAAGAGACCCAGTACTTC. It yields the protein CASSLVGGGIQETQYF.

The chain combines TRBV10-2 with TRBJ2-7; 7 positions match TRBD1. V shed 4 bases, J shed 6 bases, and the junction held 18 bases outside the gene matches. The CDR3 sequence is 17 residues long. Germline lookup yields CDR1 WSHSY and CDR2 SAAADI. This CDR3 reads CASSARAGQAGSSEQYF. DNA of the CDR3: TGCGCCAGCAGTGCTCGGGCCGGACAGGCTGGGTCGTCCGAGCAGTACTTC.

The rearrangement joins TRBV5-1 to TRBJ2-2; 14 bases are shared with TRBD2. The germline gives CDR1 SGHRS, CDR2 YFSETQ. The CDR3 is 17 residues long. Trimming at V came to 8 bases and at J to 2 bases, leaving 8 bases not matched to a gene. The CDR3 coding sequence is TGCGCCAGTTCCGGGACTAGCGGGGGCCATAACACCGGGGAGCTGTTTTTT. As protein: CASSGTSGGHNTGELFF.

The rearrangement links TRBV19 to TRBJ1-3; D uncertain. Germline values: CDR1 LNHDA, CDR2 SQIVND (reference sequence). The CDR3 runs to 15 residues. The V end lost 3 bases, the J end lost 2 bases, and 11 bases lay between the germline ends. The CDR3 DNA reads TGTGCCAGTAGTATGGTCAGCCTTACTGGAAACACCATATATTTT. Protein: CASSMVSLTGNTIYF.

The chain is built from TRBV11-2 and TRBJ2-3; a weak D match, TRBD2 (5 bases). This CDR3 comprises 17 residues. Germline V gene lookup returns CDR1 SGHAT and CDR2 FQNNGV. Trimming removed 5 bases from V and 2 bases from J, with 20 bases in between. The CDR3: CASSHFFSSRYTDTQYF. CDR3 nucleotide sequence: TGTGCCAGCAGCCACTTTTTTTCTAGCCGCTACACAGATACGCAGTATTTT. Full variable domain (remainder filled in from reference TRBV11-2 and TRBJ2-3): EAGVAQSPRYKIIEKRQSVAFWCNPISGHATLYWYQQILGQGPKLLIQFQNNGVVDDSQLPKDRFSAERLKGVDSTLKIQPAKLEDSAVYLCASSHFFSSRYTDTQYFGPGTRLTVL.

This clone was seen only once. The chain joins TRBV6-5 to TRBJ1-3; 7 bases agree with TRBD1. V was pared by 4 bases and J by 3 bases, with 9 bases of the junction left unmatched. The CDR3 runs 16 residues. Germline CDR1 reads MNHEY; CDR2 reads SVGAGI. DNA for the CDR3: TGTGCCAGCAGTTCCTCCTATCGGGACAGTGGAAACACCATATATTTT. Protein: CASSSSYRDSGNTIYF.

This clone was seen once. The rearrangement links TRBV2 to TRBJ2-7; D might be TRBD2 (5 bases). The CDR3 has 11 residues. Germline values: CDR1 SNHLY, CDR2 FYNNEI. V was pared by 7 bases and J by 4 bases, with 8 bases between. The DNA of the CDR3 is TGTGCCAGCATGAGAGGGTACGAGCAGTACGTC. Protein sequence: CASMRGYEQYV.